One and the same sample provided the 2 T cell receptor beta chains below, sequenced in a study of control samples from healthy donors and cancer patients. Some clones are missing from TCRdb's copy, which holds only in-frame ones; the method was immunoSEQ multiplex PCR. The repertoire includes roughly 74,000 clones, about 94% of them detected once, and approximately 4.8% sits in the top ten. Sequenced sample: blood. The receptors stem from a woman under 30 in good health.

This sequence joins TRBV9 and TRBJ2-1, with 10 bases aligning to TRBD2. The CDR3 consists of 16 residues. V was clipped by 0 bases and J by 1 base; unmatched bases: 1. The germline V gene encodes CDR1 SGDLS and CDR2 YYNGEE. The CDR3 DNA reads as TGTGCCAGCAGCGTAGGGACTAGCGGATCCTACAATGAGCAGTTCTTC. Its translation is CASSVGTSGSYNEQFF.

The V gene is TRBV4-1, the J gene TRBJ1-1; tentatively, D is TRBD1 (5 bases). Per the germline V gene, CDR1 is MGHRA and CDR2 is YSYEKL. Trimming took 3 bases from V and 1 from J, leaving 12 bases between them. This CDR3 spans 15 amino acids. DNA of the CDR3: TGCGCCAGCAGCCAGGTTGGACACGCGAACACTGAAGCTTTCTTT. Encoded protein: CASSQVGHANTEAFF.